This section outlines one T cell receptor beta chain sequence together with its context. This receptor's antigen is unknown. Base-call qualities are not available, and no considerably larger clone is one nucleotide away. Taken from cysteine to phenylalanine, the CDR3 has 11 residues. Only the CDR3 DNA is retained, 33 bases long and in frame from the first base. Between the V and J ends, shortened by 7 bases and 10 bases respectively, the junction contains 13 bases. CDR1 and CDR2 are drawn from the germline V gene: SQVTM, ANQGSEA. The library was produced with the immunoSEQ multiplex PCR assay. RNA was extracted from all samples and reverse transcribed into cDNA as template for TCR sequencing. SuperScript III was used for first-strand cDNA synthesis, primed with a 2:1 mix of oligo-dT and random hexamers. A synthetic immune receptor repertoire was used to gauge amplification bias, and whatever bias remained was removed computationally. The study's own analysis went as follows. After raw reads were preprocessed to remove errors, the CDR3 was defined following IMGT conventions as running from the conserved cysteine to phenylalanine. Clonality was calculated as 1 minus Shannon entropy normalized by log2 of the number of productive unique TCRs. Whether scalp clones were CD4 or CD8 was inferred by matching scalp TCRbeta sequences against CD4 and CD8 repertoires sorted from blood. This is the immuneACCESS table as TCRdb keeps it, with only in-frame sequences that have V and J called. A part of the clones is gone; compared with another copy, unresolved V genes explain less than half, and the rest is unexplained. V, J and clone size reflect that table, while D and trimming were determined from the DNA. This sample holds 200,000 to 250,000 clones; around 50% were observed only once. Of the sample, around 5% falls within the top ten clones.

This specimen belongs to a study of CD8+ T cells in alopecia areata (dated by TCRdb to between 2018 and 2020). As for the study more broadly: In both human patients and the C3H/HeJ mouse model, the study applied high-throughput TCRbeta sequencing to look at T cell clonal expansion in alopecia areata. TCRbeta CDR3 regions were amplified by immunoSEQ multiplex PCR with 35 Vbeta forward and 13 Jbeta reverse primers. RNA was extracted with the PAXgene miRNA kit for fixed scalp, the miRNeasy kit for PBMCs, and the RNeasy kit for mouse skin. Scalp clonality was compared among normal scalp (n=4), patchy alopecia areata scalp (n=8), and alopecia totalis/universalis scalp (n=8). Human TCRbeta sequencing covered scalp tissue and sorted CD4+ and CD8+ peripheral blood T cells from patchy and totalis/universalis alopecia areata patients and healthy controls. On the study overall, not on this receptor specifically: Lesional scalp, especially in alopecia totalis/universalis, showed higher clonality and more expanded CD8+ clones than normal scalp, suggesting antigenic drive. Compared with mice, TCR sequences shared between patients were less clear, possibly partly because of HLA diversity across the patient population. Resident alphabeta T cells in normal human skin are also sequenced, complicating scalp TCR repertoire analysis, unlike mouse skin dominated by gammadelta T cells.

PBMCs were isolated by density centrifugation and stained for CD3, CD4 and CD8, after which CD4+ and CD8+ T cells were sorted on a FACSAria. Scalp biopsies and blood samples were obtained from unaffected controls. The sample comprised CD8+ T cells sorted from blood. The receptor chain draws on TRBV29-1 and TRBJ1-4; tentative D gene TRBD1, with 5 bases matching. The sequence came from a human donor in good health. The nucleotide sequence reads TGCAGCGGAGCCCAGGGTGGAAAACTGTTTTTT. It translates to CSGAQGGKLFF. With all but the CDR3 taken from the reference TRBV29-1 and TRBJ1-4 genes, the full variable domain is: SAVISQKPSRDICQRGTSLTIQCQVDSQVTMMFWYRQQPGQSLTLIATANQGSEATYESGFVIDKFPISRPNLTFSTLTVSNMSPEDSSIYLCSGAQGGKLFFGSGTQLSVL.